One T cell receptor beta chain is described in this entry. Its antigen is not known. This sample was taken from a study of cytomegalovirus exposure and HLA in healthy donors. Study findings and constraints: Most sequenced TCRs were rare (though some public TCRs occurred in many donors). Later findings reportedly placed an Asian-associated ancestry cluster below the approximately 620-donor mean for N-insertions. Later work found most CMV-associated TCR beta chains apparently HLA-restricted.

The PCR used 60 Vbeta and 13 Jbeta primers. In the original processing: Later analysis identified tens of millions of unique TCR beta chains, about 10 million shared. Profiling relied on immunoSEQ multiplex PCR, and the TCRdb table lists in-frame clones only, not all of them. The D gene and trimming were derived from the DNA, and the V and J assignments and clone size from that table. This table has about 86,000 clones, 75% to 80% appearing once. V was pared by 6 bases and J by 10 bases, with 9 bases of the junction left unmatched. This CDR3 has 14 residues. CDR1 and CDR2 from the germline V gene are ENHRY and SYGVKD.

V and J are TRBV10-3 and TRBJ1-2, with 12 bases that match TRBD1. Sequencing was performed on PBMCs. This sequence was found in a female donor in good health and CMV-seronegative. In DNA, the CDR3 is TGTGCCATCAGATTGGGACAGGGGGCGCTTGACTACACCTTC. Its translation: CAIRLGQGALDYTF.